Each of the 20 T cell receptor beta chains below was sequenced from the same sample in a study of blood T cells in healthy people across ages. Together with a sample-barcoded 5' primer, a J-beta primer mix was included in a second PCR lasting about 6 to 11 cycles. MiXCR was run by TCRdb on the 5' RACE reads, yielding one entry per CDR3 protein. The table records 1.5 million to 2 million distinct CDR3 sequences, approximately 28% of them present only once. Input material: blood. The receptors derive from a woman aged 25 to 39 in good health.

This clonotype was recorded a few times. A much larger clone lies a single base off, so this may be a read error. The rearrangement joins TRBV29-1 to TRBJ2-1, with 8 positions matching TRBD2. Germline values: CDR1 SQVTM, CDR2 ANQGSEA. J lost 8 bases, V lost 5 bases, and 8 bases had no gene match. The CDR3 sequence is 13 residues long. The CDR3 nucleotides are TGCAGCGTTCCGAGCAGCGGGGGTCATGAGCAGTTCTTC. It yields the protein CSVPSSGGHEQFF.

This clonotype appeared a few times. The chain recombines TRBV5-1 with TRBJ2-5; 8 bases are a match to TRBD2. The germline CDR1 and CDR2 sequences are SGHRS and YFSETQ. The V gene end was trimmed by 2 bases and the J gene end by 3 bases; junction bases not matched to a gene: 9. The CDR3 spans 16 residues. DNA of the CDR3: TGCGCCAGCAGCTTCTTACCGGGGGGGATGGAAGAGACCCAGTACTTC. Translating gives CASSFLPGGMEETQYF.

The J gene is TRBJ2-1, the V gene TRBV7-2, with 10 bases fitting TRBD2. Trimming at V came to 6 bases and at J to 4 bases, leaving 9 bases not matched to a gene. This CDR3 comprises 16 residues. Germline assignment: CDR1 SGHTA and CDR2 FQGNSA. CDR3 region: CASSSSSSGGYNEQFF. CDR3 sequence (DNA): TGTGCCAGCAGTTCAAGCTCTAGCGGGGGATACAATGAGCAGTTCTTC.

The V and J genes are TRBV29-1 and TRBJ1-2; tentative D call: TRBD1 (6 bases). CDR1 SQVTM and CDR2 ANQGSEA come from the germline V gene. This CDR3 has 11 residues. Trimming removed 3 bases from V and 7 bases from J, with 9 bases in between. In nucleotides, the CDR3 is TGCAGCGTTGAGGGGGCGGCTGGCTACACCTTC. Translation: CSVEGAAGYTF.

The rearrangement links TRBV5-5 to TRBJ2-4; 7 nucleotides line up with TRBD1. Germline CDR1 SGHKS, CDR2 YYEKEE (reference sequence). This CDR3 comprises 12 residues. The V segment lost 1 base and the J segment 15 bases; nucleotides outside the gene matches: 7. CDR3 nucleotide sequence: TGTGCCAGCAGCTTGAGGGACAGCACCCGGTACTTC. This codes for CASSLRDSTRYF.

This clonotype was recorded a few times. The CDR3: CASSLEGTAPGNYGYTF. In DNA, the CDR3 is TGCGCCAGCAGCTTGGAAGGAACGGCCCCTGGTAACTATGGCTACACCTTC. The genes are TRBV5-1 and TRBJ1-2; D remains ambiguous. CDR1 is SGHRS and CDR2 is YFSETQ in the germline V gene. The CDR3 sequence is 17 residues long. V was cut by 0 bases and J by 1 base, with 16 bases left in between.

CDR3 loop: CASSLAGAPNEQFF. CDR3 DNA sequence: TGTGCCAGCAGCTTAGCGGGAGCCCCCAATGAGCAGTTCTTC. J is TRBJ2-1 and V is TRBV2, with 9 bases fitting TRBD2. The CDR3 spans 14 residues. CDR1 and CDR2 (germline): SNHLY, FYNNEI. Germline trimming cut 6 bases from V and 6 bases from J; bases unmatched to any gene: 6.

This clonotype turned up a few times. A junction boundary mismatches the germline segment, possibly from a read error. The chain uses TRBV5-5 and TRBJ2-5; 7 nucleotides line up with TRBD1. Germline V gene lookup returns CDR1 SGHKS and CDR2 YYEKEE (reference sequence). The CDR3 runs to 16 residues. This CDR3 reads CAGSLKPTGALGTQYF. DNA of the CDR3: TGTGCCGGCAGCTTGAAGCCAACAGGGGCCCTGGGGACCCAGTACTTC.

This clonotype has only a few counts. The V gene is TRBV20-1, the J gene TRBJ1-1; no firm D call. Trimming left V 6 bases short and J 1 base short, with 27 bases between. This CDR3 spans 18 amino acids. CDR1 DFQATT and CDR2 SNEGSKA come from the germline V gene (reference sequence). The CDR3 sequence is CSAFPSRLERQENTEAFF. The CDR3 coding sequence is TGCAGTGCCTTTCCATCCCGTTTAGAAAGGCAGGAGAACACTGAAGCTTTCTTT.

The chain employs TRBV30 and TRBJ2-5; a possible D gene is TRBD2 (5 bases). The J call may be in error: the DNA end matches TRBJ2-1 better. The CDR3 is 14 amino acids. The V gene's germline CDR1 is GTSNPN and CDR2 SVGIG (reference sequence). The CDR3: CAWSSFRLRETQFF. The CDR3, as DNA: TGTGCCTGGAGTTCCTTTCGGCTTAGGGAGACCCAGTTCTTC.

This clonotype was observed many times. The V gene is TRBV9, the J gene TRBJ2-4; tentatively, D is TRBD2 (6 bases). The V gene's germline CDR1 is SGDLS and CDR2 YYNGEE. The CDR3 runs 13 residues. V lost 1 base and J 8 bases, leaving 10 bases between the germline ends. CDR3 nucleotides: TGTGCCAGCAGCGTAACTAGCTCTTACATTCAGTACTTC. Translated, it gives CASSVTSSYIQYF.

The chain is built from TRBV4-1 and TRBJ2-2; D could derive from TRBD1 or TRBD2 (5 bases each). V was pared by 8 bases and J by 7 bases, with 17 bases between. CDR1 and CDR2 from the germline V gene are MGHRA and YSYEKL. The length of the CDR3 is 14 residues. The CDR3 loop is CASEGSGLSGELFF. The CDR3 DNA reads TGCGCCAGCGAGGGGTCTGGACTCAGCGGGGAGCTGTTTTTT.

This clonotype has ten or more counts. The chain joins TRBV18 to TRBJ2-6; D is unclear. The CDR3 runs 16 residues. The V end lost 1 base, the J end lost 1 base, and 8 bases lay between the germline ends. Germline V CDR1 and CDR2: KGHSH, LQKENI. CDR3 amino acids: CASSPRLESGANVLTF. In DNA, the CDR3 is TGTGCCAGCTCACCACGTTTGGAGTCTGGGGCCAACGTCCTGACTTTC. Supplemented by reference TRBV18 and TRBJ2-6, the full variable domain reads NAGVMQNPRHLVRRRGQEARLRCSPMKGHSHVYWYRQLPEEGLKFMVYLQKENIIDESGMPKERFSAEFPKEGPSILRIQQVVRGDSAAYFCASSPRLESGANVLTFGAGSRLTVL.

Notes on this clonotype: Relative to the germline gene, one junction end is altered; a read error may explain this. V gene TRBV30 combines with J gene TRBJ2-7; either TRBD1 or TRBD2 may fit D (6 bases each). The J call may be wrong; the DNA end is better matched by TRBJ2-5. This CDR3 is built from 12 residues. Germline lookup yields CDR1 GTSNPN and CDR2 SVGIG (reference sequence). As DNA, the CDR3 is TGTGCCCGGAGTTGGGGGGCAGAGACCCAGTACTTC. This sequence encodes CARSWGAETQYF.

In its sample, this clonotype was seen a few times. The chain joins TRBV12-3 or TRBV12-4 to TRBJ2-2; no clear D. V lost 7 bases and J lost 2, with 11 bases in between. This CDR3 is built from 14 residues. The CDR3 loop is CASITERNTGELFF. CDR3 DNA sequence: TGTGCCAGCATTACAGAACGAAACACCGGGGAGCTGTTTTTT.

Remarks on this clonotype: One end of the junction does not line up with germline, which may come from a read error. This sequence joins TRBV9 and TRBJ2-7, with 7 bases identical to TRBD2. The CDR3 has 17 residues. Germline CDR1 and CDR2: SGDLS and YYNGEE. CDR3 nucleotide sequence: TGTGCCAGCATCGTAGCCGATTTGACGGGAGGACGGAACGAGCAGTACTTC. Encoded protein: CASIVADLTGGRNEQYF.

Concerning this clonotype itself: A much larger clone lies one base from this, so it may be a read error. The chain links TRBV7-3 to TRBJ2-1, with TRBD2 matching over 10 bases. CDR3 length equals 14 residues. CDR1 is SGHTA and CDR2 is FQGTGA in the germline V gene. With 8 bases clipped from V and 7 bases from J, the junction kept 8 bases outside the gene matches. The CDR3 DNA reads as TGTGCCAGCGCGTCCATAGCGGGGGGAAATGAGCAGTTCTTC. Its translation is CASASIAGGNEQFF.

This chain links TRBV5-1 with TRBJ1-4; D is ambiguous. Germline-derived CDR1 and CDR2 are SGHRS and YFSETQ. This CDR3 contains 14 residues. Trimming left V 0 bases short and J 8 bases short, with 11 bases between. For the CDR3, the DNA is TGCGCCAGCAGCTTGGGTCTTGACGGGGAAAAACTGTTTTTT. As protein: CASSLGLDGEKLFF.

This clonotype occurred once. This may stem from a read error, because a much larger clone lies one nucleotide away. The chain carries TRBV28 and TRBJ2-7, with TRBD2 identical over 10 bases. This CDR3 is built from 18 residues. The germline gives CDR1 MDHEN, CDR2 SYDVKM. As DNA, the CDR3 is TGTGCCAGCAGTTCACACCTAGCTAGCGGGGGCCGAACCTACGAGCAGTGCTTC. This codes for CASSSHLASGGRTYEQCF. Drawing the rest from reference TRBV28 and TRBJ2-7, the complete variable domain is DVKVTQSSRYLVKRTGEKVFLECVQDMDHENMFWYRQDPGLGLRLIYFSYDVKMKEKGDIPEGYSVSREKKERFSLILESASTNQTSMYLCASSSHLASGGRTYEQCFGPGTRLTVT.

The genes are TRBV11-2 and TRBJ2-7; 10 positions match TRBD2. The germline V gene has CDR1 SGHAT and CDR2 FQNNGV. This CDR3 contains 14 residues. Germline trimming cut 9 bases from V and 2 bases from J; bases unmatched to any gene: 7. The CDR3 sequence: CASELAGGPYEQYF. In nucleotides, the CDR3 is TGTGCCAGTGAATTAGCGGGAGGTCCCTACGAGCAGTACTTC.